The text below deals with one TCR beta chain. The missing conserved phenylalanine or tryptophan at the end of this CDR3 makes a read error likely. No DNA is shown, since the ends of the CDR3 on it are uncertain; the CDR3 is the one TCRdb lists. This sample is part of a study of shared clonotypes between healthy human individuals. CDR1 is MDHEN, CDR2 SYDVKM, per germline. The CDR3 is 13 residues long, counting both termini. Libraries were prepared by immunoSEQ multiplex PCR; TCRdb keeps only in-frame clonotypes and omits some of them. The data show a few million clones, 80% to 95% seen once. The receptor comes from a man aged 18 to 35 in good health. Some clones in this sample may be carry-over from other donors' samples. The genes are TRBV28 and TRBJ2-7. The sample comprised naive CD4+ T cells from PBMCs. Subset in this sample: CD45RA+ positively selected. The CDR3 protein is CASSPPVGTPSHL.